This T cell receptor beta chain was sequenced in a study of beta chain features in type 1 diabetes. General study findings and limits: The study left unresolved whether HLA type influences TCRB rearrangement.

TCRB transcripts that were expressed got sequenced, as all of the isolated RNA had been reverse transcribed. Sequencing was performed with immunoSEQ multiplex PCR; in TCRdb, only in-frame clones are kept and a portion is missing. The sample includes 130,000 to 150,000 clones, nearly 9.5% seen only once; the top ten take approximately 0.68%. With respect to this clone: What it binds is not known.

The sequenced sample consisted of central memory CD4+ T cells from blood. This receptor was obtained from a young man in good health.

The CDR3 nucleotides read TGCGCCAGCAGCTTGTTCGGACAGGGGACGGCGGGTACAGATACGCAGTATTTT. This codes for CASSLFGQGTAGTDTQYF. The chain recombines TRBV5-1 with TRBJ2-3, with TRBD1 matching 9 bases. CDR3 length: 18 residues. In germline, CDR1 is SGHRS, CDR2 YFSETQ. The junction had 12 bases not matched to a gene; V was cut back by 1 base and J by 3 bases.